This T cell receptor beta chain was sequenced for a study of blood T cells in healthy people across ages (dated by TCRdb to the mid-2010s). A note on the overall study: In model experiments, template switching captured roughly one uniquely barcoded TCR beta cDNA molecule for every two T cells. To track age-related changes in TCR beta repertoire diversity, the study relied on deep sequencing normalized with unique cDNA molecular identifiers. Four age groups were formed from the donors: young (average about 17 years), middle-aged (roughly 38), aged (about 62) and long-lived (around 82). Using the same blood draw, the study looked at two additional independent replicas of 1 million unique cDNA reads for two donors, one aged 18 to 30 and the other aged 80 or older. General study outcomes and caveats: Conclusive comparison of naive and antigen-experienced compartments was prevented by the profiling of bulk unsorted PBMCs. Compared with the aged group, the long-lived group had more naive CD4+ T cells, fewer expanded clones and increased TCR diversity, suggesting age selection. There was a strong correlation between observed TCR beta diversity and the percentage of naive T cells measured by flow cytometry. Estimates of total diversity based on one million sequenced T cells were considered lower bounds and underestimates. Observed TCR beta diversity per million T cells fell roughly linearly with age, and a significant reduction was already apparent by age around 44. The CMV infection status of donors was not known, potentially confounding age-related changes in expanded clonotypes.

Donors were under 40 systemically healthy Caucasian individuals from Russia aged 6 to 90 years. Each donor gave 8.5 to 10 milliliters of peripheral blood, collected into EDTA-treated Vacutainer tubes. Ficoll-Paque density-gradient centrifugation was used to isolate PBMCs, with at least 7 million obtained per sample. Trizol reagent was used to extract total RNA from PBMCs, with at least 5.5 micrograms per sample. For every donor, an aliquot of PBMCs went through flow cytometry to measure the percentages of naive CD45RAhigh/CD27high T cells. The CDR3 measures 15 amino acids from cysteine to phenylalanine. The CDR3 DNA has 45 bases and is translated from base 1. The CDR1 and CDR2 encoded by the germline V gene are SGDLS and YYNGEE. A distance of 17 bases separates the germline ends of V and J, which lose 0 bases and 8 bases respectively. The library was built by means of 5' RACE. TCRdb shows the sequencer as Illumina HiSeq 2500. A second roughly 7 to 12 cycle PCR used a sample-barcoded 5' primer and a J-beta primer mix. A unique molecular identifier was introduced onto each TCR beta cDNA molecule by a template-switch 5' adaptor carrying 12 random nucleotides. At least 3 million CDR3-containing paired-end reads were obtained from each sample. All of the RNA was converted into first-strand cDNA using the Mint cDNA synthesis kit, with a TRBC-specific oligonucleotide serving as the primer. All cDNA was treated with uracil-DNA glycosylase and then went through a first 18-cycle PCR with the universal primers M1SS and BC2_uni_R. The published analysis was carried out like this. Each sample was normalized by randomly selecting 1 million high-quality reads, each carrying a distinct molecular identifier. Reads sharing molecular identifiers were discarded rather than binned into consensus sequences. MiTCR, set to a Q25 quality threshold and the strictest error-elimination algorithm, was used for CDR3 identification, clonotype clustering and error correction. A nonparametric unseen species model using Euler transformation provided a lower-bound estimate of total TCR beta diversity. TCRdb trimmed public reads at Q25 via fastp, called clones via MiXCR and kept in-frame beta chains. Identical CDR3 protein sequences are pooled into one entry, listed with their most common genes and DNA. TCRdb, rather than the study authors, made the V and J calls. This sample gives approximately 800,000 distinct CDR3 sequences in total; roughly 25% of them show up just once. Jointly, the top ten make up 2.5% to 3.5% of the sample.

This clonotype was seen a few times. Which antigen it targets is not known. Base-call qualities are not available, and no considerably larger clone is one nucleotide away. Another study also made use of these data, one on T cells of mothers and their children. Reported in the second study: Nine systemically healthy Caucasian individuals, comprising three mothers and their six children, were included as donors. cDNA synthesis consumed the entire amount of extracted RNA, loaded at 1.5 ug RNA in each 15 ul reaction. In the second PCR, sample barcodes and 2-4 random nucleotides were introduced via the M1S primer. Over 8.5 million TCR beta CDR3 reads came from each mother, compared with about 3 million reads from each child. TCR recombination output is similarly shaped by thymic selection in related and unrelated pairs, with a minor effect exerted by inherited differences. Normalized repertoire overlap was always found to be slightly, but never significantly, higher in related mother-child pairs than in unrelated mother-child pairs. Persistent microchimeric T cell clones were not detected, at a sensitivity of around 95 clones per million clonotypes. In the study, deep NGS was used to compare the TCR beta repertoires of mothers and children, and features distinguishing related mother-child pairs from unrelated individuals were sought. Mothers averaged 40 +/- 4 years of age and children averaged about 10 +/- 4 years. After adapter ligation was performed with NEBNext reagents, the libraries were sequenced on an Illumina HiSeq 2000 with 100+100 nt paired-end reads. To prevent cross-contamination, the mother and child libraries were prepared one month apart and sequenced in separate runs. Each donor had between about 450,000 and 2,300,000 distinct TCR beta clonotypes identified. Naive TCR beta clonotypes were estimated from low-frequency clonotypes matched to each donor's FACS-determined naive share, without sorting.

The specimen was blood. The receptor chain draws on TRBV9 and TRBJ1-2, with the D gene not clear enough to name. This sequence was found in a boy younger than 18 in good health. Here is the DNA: TGTGCCAGCAGCGTAGGCGATCCACGATCGGGAGGCTACACCTTC. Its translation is CASSVGDPRSGGYTF.